The rows below give T cell receptor beta chains drawn from one sample of a study of blood T cells in healthy people across ages. Each CDR3 protein is one row after TCRdb ran MiXCR on the 5' RACE reads. The data hold about 280,000 distinct CDR3 sequences, with around 29% observed a single time. Sequencing input: blood. These receptors came from a woman between 65 and 79 years old in good health. Each CDR3 is given with its conserved first and last residue. Each record gives: J gene, D gene, clone size, V gene, CDR3 DNA, CDR3 protein. D genes are given only for firm matches. Clone size, where shown, is once, few, many, or a class for clones that have expanded.

TRBJ1-3 | - | few | TRBV3-1 | TGTGCCAGCAGCCCCTTGTCCGGAAACACCATATATTTT | CASSPLSGNTIYF
TRBJ2-3 | TRBD2 | - | TRBV6-1 | TGTGCCAGCCTAGCGGGAGGGGTTGGCACAGATACGCAGTATTTT | CASLAGGVGTDTQYF
TRBJ2-7 | - | - | TRBV7-2 | TGTGCCAGCAGCTTAGAAAATCTCCGCTACGAGCAGTACTTC | CASSLENLRYEQYF
TRBJ1-2 | - | - | TRBV27 | TGTGCCAGCAGCTCCGGATTCCACAAGGTCTATGGCTACACCTTC | CASSSGFHKVYGYTF
TRBJ2-5 | - | - | TRBV3-1 | TGTGCCAGCAGCCAAGCCAGGACGAGGGTCGGGACCCAGTACTTC | CASSQARTRVGTQYF
TRBJ2-1 | - | - | TRBV6-1 | TGTGCCAGCACCCTAGCGTATGAGCAGTTCTTC | CASTLAYEQFF
TRBJ2-7 | - | - | TRBV21-1 | TGTGCCAGCAGCAAAGGTGGCAGCGGGATGTTCTACGAGCAGTACTTC | CASSKGGSGMFYEQYF
TRBJ1-2 | - | - | TRBV3-1 | TGTGCCAGCAGCCGCCTGGAGGGCGGCTACACCTTC | CASSRLEGGYTF
TRBJ1-2 | - | - | TRBV20-1 | TGCAGTGCCTCTCCAATGCCTTATGGCTACACCTTC | CSASPMPYGYTF
TRBJ2-3 | - | few | TRBV7-2 | TGTGCCAGCAGCTTAGATGGTGGGGGGCCCTTCAAGGAGACCCAGTACTTT | CASSLDGGGPFKETQYF
TRBJ2-1 | TRBD1 | many | TRBV24-1 | TGTGCCACCAGTGACCCCGACAGGGATGAGCAGTTCTTC | CATSDPDRDEQFF
TRBJ2-7 | TRBD1 | - | TRBV28 | TGTGCCAGCAGTACCTTTGACAGGGGGCTCCGGTACGAGCAGTACTTC | CASSTFDRGLRYEQYF
TRBJ2-5 | TRBD1 | few | TRBV28 | TGTGCCAGCAGCCTCCCGGGACAGGGGGCGAGGGAGCAGTACTTC | CASSLPGQGAREQYF
TRBJ2-2 | TRBD1 | many | TRBV20-1 | TGCAGTGCTACCCCGGGACAGTTAAACACCGGGGAGCTGTTTTTT | CSATPGQLNTGELFF
TRBJ1-1 | - | - | TRBV4-1 | TGCGCCAGCAGCCAAACAGGGAACACTGAAGCTTTCTTT | CASSQTGNTEAFF
TRBJ2-7 | TRBD1 | - | TRBV20-1 | TGCAGCGCTAGAGATTCGGGGACAGTTACCTACGAGCAGTACTTC | CSARDSGTVTYEQYF
TRBJ2-3 | TRBD2 | - | TRBV7-2 | TGTGCCAGCAGCTTTGTCCCCGCGGGGGTGATAGCAGATACGCAGTATTTT | CASSFVPAGVIADTQYF
TRBJ2-2 | TRBD1 | - | TRBV20-1 | TGCAGTGCTAGAGACCTCCGGGACAGCTACACCGGGGAGCTGTTTTTT | CSARDLRDSYTGELFF
TRBJ2-7 | TRBD2 | - | TRBV27 | TGTGCCAGCAGAAAAGGGACTAGCGGGAGAGCCTACTCCTACGAGCAGTACTTC | CASRKGTSGRAYSYEQYF
TRBJ2-7 | TRBD1 | - | TRBV28 | TGTGCCAGCAGCCCACCCGGGACAGGGTCCTACGAGCAGTACTTC | CASSPPGTGSYEQYF
TRBJ1-1 | - | - | TRBV4-1 | TGCGCCAGCAGCCAGCCGCAGGGGATGAACACTGAAGCTTTCTTT | CASSQPQGMNTEAFF
TRBJ2-1 | TRBD2 | few | TRBV7-2 | TGTGCCAGCAGCTTCCCCGGGACTAGGAACTATGAGCAGTTCTTC | CASSFPGTRNYEQFF
TRBJ2-7 | - | - | TRBV24-1 | TGTGCCACCAGTGATTTGTACGAGCAGTACTTC | CATSDLYEQYF
TRBJ2-3 | TRBD1 | - | TRBV20-1 | TGCAGTGCTGTTCCCGGGACAGGTCGAACAGATTCGCAGTATTTT | CSAVPGTGRTDSQYF
TRBJ2-7 | TRBD2 | few | TRBV14 | TGTGCCAGCAGCCAAGATTGGACTAGCGGGAGGGACGAGCAGTACTTC | CASSQDWTSGRDEQYF
TRBJ1-1 | - | few | TRBV15 | TGTGCCACCAGCAGAGAGGCAGGGTTGAGCACTGAAGCTTTCTTT | CATSREAGLSTEAFF
TRBJ2-3 | TRBD2 | - | TRBV24-1 | TGTGCCACCAGTGATTTTCCTAGCGGGGCCGCAGATACGCAGTATTTT | CATSDFPSGAADTQYF
TRBJ2-7 | - | few | TRBV20-1 | TGCAGTGCTAGAGATGGAACAGGGCTCTCCTACGAGCAGTACTTC | CSARDGTGLSYEQYF
TRBJ1-1 | - | - | TRBV3-1 | TGTGCCACCAAGACACGGAACACTGAAGCTTTCTTT | CATKTRNTEAFF
TRBJ2-5 | - | - | TRBV28 | TGCGCCAGCAGTTTATGCGTCGGCACAACCCAGCAAGAGGCCCAGTACTTC | CASSLCVGTTQQEAQYF
TRBJ2-3 | - | few | TRBV7-2 | TGTGCCAGCAGTCAGCCCCCCGATACGCAGTATTTT | CASSQPPDTQYF
TRBJ1-1 | - | once | TRBV12-3/TRBV12-4 | TGTGCCAGCACGAGAAGGGGACGAAACACTGAAGCTTTCTTT | CASTRRGRNTEAFF
TRBJ1-1 | TRBD1 | - | TRBV12-3/TRBV12-4 | TGTGCCAGCAGCCGATCGACAGGGGATATGAACACTGAAGCTTTCTTT | CASSRSTGDMNTEAFF
TRBJ2-1 | - | - | TRBV7-3 | TGTGCCAGCAGCTTAGCGGCGGGAAGGGGCTCCTACAATGAGCAGTTCTTC | CASSLAAGRGSYNEQFF
TRBJ2-7 | TRBD1 | - | TRBV7-9 | TGTGCCAGCAGCCCTATCACCCGGAACTGGACAGGGGTAATCTACGAGCAGTACTTC | CASSPITRNWTGVIYEQYF
TRBJ1-4 | - | - | TRBV6-5 | TGTGCCAGCAGTTATGAGGGGAGGAGGGCGAATGAAAAACTGTTTTTT | CASSYEGRRANEKLFF
TRBJ2-1 | - | few | TRBV3-1 | TGTGCCAGCAGCCCCGGGGGGCTCTACAATGAGCAGTTCTTC | CASSPGGLYNEQFF
TRBJ1-1 | TRBD1 | - | TRBV5-6 | TGTGCCAGCAGCTTGGGTGTGACAGGGGTTAATGAAGCTTTCTTT | CASSLGVTGVNEAFF
TRBJ2-3 | - | few | TRBV6-5 | TGTGCCAGCAGAATCCGAGGGGCAGATACGCAGTATTTT | CASRIRGADTQYF
TRBJ2-5 | TRBD1 | - | TRBV20-1 | TGCAGTGCCTCACCAGGGGGACCAAAAGAGACCCAGTACTTC | CSASPGGPKETQYF